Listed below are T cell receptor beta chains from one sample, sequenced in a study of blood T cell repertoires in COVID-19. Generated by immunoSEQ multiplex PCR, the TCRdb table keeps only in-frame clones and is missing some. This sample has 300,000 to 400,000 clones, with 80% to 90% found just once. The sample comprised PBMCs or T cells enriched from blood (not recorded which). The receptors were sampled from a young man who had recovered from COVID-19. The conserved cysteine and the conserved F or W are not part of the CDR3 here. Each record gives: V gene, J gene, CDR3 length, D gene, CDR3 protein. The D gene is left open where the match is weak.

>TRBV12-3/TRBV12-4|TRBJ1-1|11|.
ASSLRGRTEAF
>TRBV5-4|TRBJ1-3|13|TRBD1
ASSLGGQGADTIY
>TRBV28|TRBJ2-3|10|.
ASNRGTDTQY
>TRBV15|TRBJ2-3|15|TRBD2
ATSSLSGLAGVDTQY
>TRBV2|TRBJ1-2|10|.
ASAGTTPRIT
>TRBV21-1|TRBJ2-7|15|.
ASSHKRPGTHAYEQY
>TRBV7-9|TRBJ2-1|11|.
ASSSGAYNEQF
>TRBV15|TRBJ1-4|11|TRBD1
ATSGQGREKLF
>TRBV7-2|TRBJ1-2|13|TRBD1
ASSERTGPYYGYT
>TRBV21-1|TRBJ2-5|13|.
ASSKDSTAQETQY
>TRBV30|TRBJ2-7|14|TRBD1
AWSYPGTAPSYEQY
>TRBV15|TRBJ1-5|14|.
ATSRVTRGSNQPQH
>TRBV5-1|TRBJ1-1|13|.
ASSLGQGMNTEAF
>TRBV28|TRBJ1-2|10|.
ASSLTGYGYT
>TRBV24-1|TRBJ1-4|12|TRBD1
ATGDRETNEKLF
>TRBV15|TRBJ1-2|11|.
ATSRQGMNGYT
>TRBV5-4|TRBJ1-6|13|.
ASSLAPRVGSPLH
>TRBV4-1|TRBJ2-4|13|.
ASSQDQGQRSIQY
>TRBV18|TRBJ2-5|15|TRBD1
ASSPQQPGQGYETQY
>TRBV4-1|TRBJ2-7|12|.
ASSQDRGNYEQY
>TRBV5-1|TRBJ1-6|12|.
ASSLPQGGSPLH
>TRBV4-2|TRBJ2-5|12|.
ASSQELTGETQY
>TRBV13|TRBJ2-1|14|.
ASSLGEGTVNNEQF
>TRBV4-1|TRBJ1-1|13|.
ASSQDWGGNTEAF
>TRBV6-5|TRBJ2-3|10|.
ASSYSSGTQY
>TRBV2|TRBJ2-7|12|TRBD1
ASSSGTGRGQQY
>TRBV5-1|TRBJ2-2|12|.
ASEEGTNTGELF